The 23 T cell receptor beta chains listed next were all sequenced from one sample in a study of tumor and adjacent non-tumor tissue in lung cancer. A modified ARM-PCR protocol with three rounds of nested PCR amplified TCRbeta. TCRdb re-called the multiplex PCR reads through MiXCR, storing one row per CDR3 protein. In the table there are 65,000 to 75,000 distinct CDR3 sequences, roughly 73% of which are singletons. No cell sorting was done before RNA was extracted from the tissue. Material: lung tumor tissue. These receptors were obtained from a man between 60 and 75 years old with non-small cell lung cancer.

Concerning this clonotype: At one of its ends the junction is not consistent with the germline gene, which may arise from a read error. The V and J genes are TRBV20-1 and TRBJ2-1; either TRBD1 or TRBD2 may supply D (5 bases each). Germline CDR1 reads DFQATT; CDR2 reads SNEGSKA (reference sequence). The length of the CDR3 is 12 residues. CDR3 DNA: TGCAGTGCTAGGGGACCGAACTATGAGCGGTTTTTC. Protein sequence: CSARGPNYERFF.

Of note for this clonotype: Germline and junction disagree at one end, which may indicate a read error. J is TRBJ1-2 and V is TRBV12-3 or TRBV12-4; TRBD1 aligns across 7 bases. The CDR3 length is 14 residues. CDR3 sequence: CASSNRDSTYGYPF. The CDR3, as DNA: TGTGCCAGCAGTAACCGGGACAGCACTTATGGCTACCCATTC.

The rearrangement links TRBV10-3 to TRBJ2-2; 9 bases align to TRBD1. The CDR3 spans 17 residues. V shed 2 bases and J 5 bases; nucleotides not matched to a gene: 9. Germline CDR1 ENHRY, CDR2 SYGVKD. The CDR3 sequence is CAISEGFGQGQTGELFF. The CDR3 region has the DNA TGTGCCATCAGTGAGGGTTTCGGACAGGGGCAAACCGGGGAGCTGTTTTTT.

This clonotype showed up just a few times. The CDR3 does not end in the conserved phenylalanine or tryptophan, so this is likely a read error. The chain has TRBV20-1 and TRBJ2-7; D is perhaps TRBD2 (5 bases). The CDR3 has 13 amino acids. Trimming stripped 7 bases from V and 1 base from J, with 14 bases between. CDR1 and CDR2 from the germline V gene are DFQATT and SNEGSKA (reference sequence). The CDR3 DNA reads as TGCAGTGGCCTAGCAGAGAATTCCTACGAGCAGTACTCC. Its translation is CSGLAENSYEQYS.

This clonotype was seen just once. This rearrangement joins TRBV20-1 to TRBJ2-7, with a tentative D call TRBD1 (5 bases). Germline V lookup: CDR1 DFQATT, CDR2 SNEGSKA (reference sequence). This CDR3 has 15 amino acids. The germline V and J ends were trimmed by 1 base and 7 bases, with 20 bases remaining between them. CDR3 region: CSARVANRLMGEQYF. The CDR3 DNA sequence: TGCAGTGCTAGAGTGGCTAACAGGCTAATGGGAGAGCAGTACTTC.

Notes on this clonotype: One junction end disagrees with the germline gene, perhaps due to a read error. The rearrangement links TRBV5-6 to TRBJ1-6; D gene ambiguous. The CDR3 is 15 amino acids. From germline, CDR1 is SGHDT and CDR2 YYEEEE. CDR3 sequence reads: CASSLRHGNGSPLQF. CDR3 nucleotides: TGCGCCAGCAGCTTGAGGCATGGGAATGGATCACCCCTCCAATTT.

To note about this clonotype: The conserved phenylalanine or tryptophan normally closing the CDR3 is absent here, so this likely arose from a read error. CDR3 region: CCATGISGRFDEQYL. DNA of the CDR3: TGCTGTGCTACAGGGATTAGCGGGAGATTCGACGAGCAGTACCTC. V is TRBV20-1 and J is TRBJ2-7; 9 bases match TRBD2. Looked up from germline, CDR1 is DFQATT and CDR2 is SNEGSKA (reference sequence). The CDR3 is 15 residues long.

The chain recombines TRBV29-1 with TRBJ1-1; no clear D gene. The V gene lost 7 bases and the J gene lost 3 bases, with 15 bases spanning the gap. This CDR3 has 13 residues. Per the germline V gene, CDR1 is SQVTM and CDR2 is ANQGSEA. CDR3: CSAPAGRDTEAFF. CDR3 sequence (DNA): TGCAGCGCCCCGGCAGGAAGGGACACTGAAGCTTTCTTT.

This clonotype has ten or more counts. The J gene is TRBJ1-5, the V gene TRBV28; D ambiguous. V lost 1 base and J 3 bases, leaving 19 bases between the germline ends. The CDR3 loop spans 18 amino acids. Per the germline V gene, CDR1 is MDHEN and CDR2 is SYDVKM. CDR3 sequence: CASSLFTFQAGFNQPQHF. The CDR3 DNA reads TGTGCCAGCAGTTTATTTACGTTTCAGGCGGGATTCAATCAGCCCCAGCATTTT.

This clonotype showed up just once. It is likely a read error, because the conserved phenylalanine at the end of the CDR3 is missing. This rearrangement joins TRBV20-1 to TRBJ2-2; 11 bases map to TRBD2. The CDR3 runs 16 residues. V lost 8 bases to trimming and J lost 8 bases; unmatched junction nucleotides: 16. The germline gives CDR1 DFQATT, CDR2 SNEGSKA (reference sequence). For the CDR3, the DNA is TGCAGTACTACTTTAGCGGGAGGGCCGGAGACAGGGGAGCTGTTTTGT. Amino acids: CSTTLAGGPETGELFC.

As for this clonotype: The CDR3 ends on some other residue instead of the conserved phenylalanine or tryptophan, so this is likely a read error. It is unclear where the CDR3 begins or ends on the DNA, so no DNA is shown, and the CDR3 is as TCRdb lists it. This CDR3 reads CSASHSCRQETQHS. The J gene is TRBJ2-5, the V gene TRBV29-1. Both ends counted, the CDR3 spans 14 residues. The germline V gene has CDR1 SQVTM and CDR2 ANQGSEA.

Details on this clonotype: This CDR3 fails to terminate in the conserved phenylalanine or tryptophan, so it likely reflects a read error. The limits of the CDR3 on the DNA are not certain, so only TCRdb's listed CDR3 is given. This sequence joins TRBV6-5 and TRBJ2-7; the table's D call of TRBD2 was not tested on the DNA. The CDR3 is 15 amino acids long, termini counted. The germline V gene encodes CDR1 MNHEY and CDR2 SVGAGI. CDR3 sequence reads: CASSYSRRETADQYY.

This clonotype showed up just once. The chain employs TRBV20-1 and TRBJ2-3, with unresolved D. This CDR3 spans 15 amino acids. Germline lookup yields CDR1 DFQATT and CDR2 SNEGSKA (reference sequence). Trimming removed 0 bases from V and 5 bases from J, with 15 bases in between. CDR3 bases: TGCAGTGCTAGAGATCCACAGAAGTGCATAGATACGCAGTATTTT. Its protein is CSARDPQKCIDTQYF.

V and J are TRBV6-1 and TRBJ1-6; 9 bases align to TRBD1. Germline assignment: CDR1 MNHNS and CDR2 SASEGT. The V and J ends lost 9 bases and 3 bases, in that order; junction bases with no gene match: 9. The CDR3 is 16 residues long. The chain's CDR3 is CARIGQGTLYNSPLHF. Here the CDR3 DNA reads TGTGCCAGGATAGGACAGGGGACGCTCTATAATTCACCCCTCCACTTT.

A word on this clonotype: Without the conserved terminal phenylalanine or tryptophan, this CDR3 likely stems from a read error. V and J are TRBV12-3 or TRBV12-4 and TRBJ2-7, with D perhaps TRBD1 (5 bases). Trimming took 5 bases from V and 8 from J, leaving 19 bases between them. This CDR3 has 14 amino acids. CDR3 in DNA: TGTGCCAGCAGTCAAGGACATGGCCGCTTAAAGCAGTACCTC. It encodes CASSQGHGRLKQYL.

A remark on this clonotype: At one of its ends the junction is not consistent with the germline gene, which may arise from a read error. V is TRBV6-1 and J is TRBJ2-3, with unresolved D. This CDR3 has 11 residues. Germline V gives CDR1 MNHNS, CDR2 SASEGT. The CDR3 DNA reads as TGTGCCAGCATAGAACTTCGCAGGCAGTGTTTT. It specifies CASIELRRQCF.

V gene TRBV5-1 combines with J gene TRBJ2-1; TRBD2 agrees at 7 bases. Germline lookup yields CDR1 SGHRS and CDR2 YFSETQ. There are 15 residues in the CDR3. Trimming at V came to 2 bases and at J to 12 bases, leaving 14 bases not matched to a gene. The CDR3 DNA reads TGCGCCAGCAGCTTCTCTGGCGGGAGCCCCAGTGTGCAGTTCTTC. Translating gives CASSFSGGSPSVQFF.

Only a few counts were recorded for this clonotype. This could be a read error, since a much larger clone is one nucleotide away. The gene calls are TRBV6-1 and TRBJ1-2, with no clear D. V gave up 8 bases and J gave up 4 bases, with 11 bases separating them. The CDR3 runs to 12 residues. The V gene's germline CDR1 is MNHNS and CDR2 SASEGT. CDR3 protein: CASGGPVYGYTF. The CDR3, as DNA: TGTGCCAGCGGAGGCCCGGTCTATGGCTACACCTTC.

This clonotype is medium-sized within its sample. The chain uses TRBV6-1 and TRBJ1-5, with D hard to call. The germline V and J ends were trimmed by 4 bases and 4 bases, with 8 bases remaining between them. The germline gives CDR1 MNHNS, CDR2 SASEGT. This CDR3 region has 13 residues. CDR3: CASSVEQNQPQHF. CDR3 nucleotides: TGTGCCAGCAGTGTAGAGCAGAATCAGCCCCAGCATTTT.

About this clonotype itself: The CDR3 does not close with the conserved phenylalanine or tryptophan, likely indicating a read error. The V and J genes are TRBV6-2 or TRBV6-3 and TRBJ2-1, with 7 bases aligning to TRBD2. The CDR3 runs 17 residues. Trimming at V came to 6 bases and at J to 7 bases, leaving 18 bases not matched to a gene. In germline, CDR1 is MNHEY, CDR2 SVGEGT. The CDR3 nucleotides are TGTGCCAGCAGCTACCCCCAACTGGCGGGAGTCAGGAATGAGCAGTTCATC. Protein product: CASSYPQLAGVRNEQFI.

With regard to this clonotype: One end of the junction does not line up with germline, which may come from a read error. For the CDR3, the DNA is TGTGCCAGCAGGCGCCAGGGGGCAGACACTAATGAAAAGCTGGTTTTT. This sequence encodes CASRRQGADTNEKLVF. The chain has TRBV6-6 and TRBJ1-4; 8 bases are a match to TRBD1. From germline, CDR1 is MNHNY and CDR2 SVGAGI (reference sequence). This CDR3 is 16 amino acids long.

The table lists this clonotype with many counts. The CDR3 sequence: CSARAISEDEQFF. The CDR3 nucleotides read TGCAGTGCTAGGGCCATCTCAGAGGATGAGCAGTTCTTC. The V gene is TRBV20-1, the J gene TRBJ2-1; D gene unclear. This CDR3 spans 13 amino acids. Per the germline V gene, CDR1 is DFQATT and CDR2 is SNEGSKA (reference sequence). V was clipped by 3 bases and J by 8 bases, with 14 bases between them.

Concerning this clonotype itself: A read error may account for a junction end that differs from germline. The chain employs TRBV6-1 and TRBJ1-5, with unresolved D. Germline V lookup: CDR1 MNHNS, CDR2 SASEGT. The CDR3 totals 14 residues. The CDR3 bases are TGTGCCAGCAGTGAAGCAGGGCCTCGGGAAGCCCAGAATTTT. Translating it yields CASSEAGPREAQNF.